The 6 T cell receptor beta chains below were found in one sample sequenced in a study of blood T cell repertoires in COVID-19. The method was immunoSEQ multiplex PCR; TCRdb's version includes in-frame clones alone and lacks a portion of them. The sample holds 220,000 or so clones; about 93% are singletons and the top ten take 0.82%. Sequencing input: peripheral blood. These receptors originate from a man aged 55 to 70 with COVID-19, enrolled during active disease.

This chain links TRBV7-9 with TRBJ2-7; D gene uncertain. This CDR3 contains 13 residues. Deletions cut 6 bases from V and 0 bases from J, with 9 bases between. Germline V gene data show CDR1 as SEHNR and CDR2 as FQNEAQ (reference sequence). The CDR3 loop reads CASRAGSSYEQYF. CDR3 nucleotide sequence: TGTGCCAGCAGGGCAGGCAGCTCCTACGAGCAGTACTTC.

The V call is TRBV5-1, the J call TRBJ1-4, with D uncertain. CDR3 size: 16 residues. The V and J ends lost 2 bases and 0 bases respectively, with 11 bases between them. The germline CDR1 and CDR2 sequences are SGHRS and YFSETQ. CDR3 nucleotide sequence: TGCGCCAGCAGCTTCGACCTAGGAGCAACTAATGAAAAACTGTTTTTT. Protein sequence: CASSFDLGATNEKLFF.

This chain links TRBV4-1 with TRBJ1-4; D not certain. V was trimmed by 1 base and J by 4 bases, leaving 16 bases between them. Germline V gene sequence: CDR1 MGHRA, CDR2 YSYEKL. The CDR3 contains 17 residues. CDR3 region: CASSQAFGIAGNEKLFF. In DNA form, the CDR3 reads TGCGCCAGCAGCCAAGCCTTCGGGATTGCGGGTAATGAAAAACTGTTTTTT.

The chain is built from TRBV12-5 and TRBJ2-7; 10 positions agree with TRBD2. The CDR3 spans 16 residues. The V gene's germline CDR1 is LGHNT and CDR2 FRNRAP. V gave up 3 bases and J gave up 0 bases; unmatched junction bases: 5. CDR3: CASGLPGLAVSYEQYF. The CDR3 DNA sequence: TGTGCTAGTGGTTTACCCGGACTAGCGGTCTCCTACGAGCAGTACTTC.

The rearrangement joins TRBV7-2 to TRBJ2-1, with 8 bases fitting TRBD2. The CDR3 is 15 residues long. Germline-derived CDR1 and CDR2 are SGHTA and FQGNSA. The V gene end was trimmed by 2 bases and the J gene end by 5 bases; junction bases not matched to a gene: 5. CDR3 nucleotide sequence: TGTGCCAGCAGCTTAAGTCTAGCGGGTGACAATGAGCAGTTCTTC. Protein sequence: CASSLSLAGDNEQFF.

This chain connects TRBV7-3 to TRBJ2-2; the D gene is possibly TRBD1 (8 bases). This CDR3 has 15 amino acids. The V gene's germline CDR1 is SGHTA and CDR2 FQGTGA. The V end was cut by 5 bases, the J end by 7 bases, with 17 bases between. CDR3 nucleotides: TGTGCCAGCAGCCCGGGGGGACAGGCGATCGGGGAGCTGTTTTTT. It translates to CASSPGGQAIGELFF.